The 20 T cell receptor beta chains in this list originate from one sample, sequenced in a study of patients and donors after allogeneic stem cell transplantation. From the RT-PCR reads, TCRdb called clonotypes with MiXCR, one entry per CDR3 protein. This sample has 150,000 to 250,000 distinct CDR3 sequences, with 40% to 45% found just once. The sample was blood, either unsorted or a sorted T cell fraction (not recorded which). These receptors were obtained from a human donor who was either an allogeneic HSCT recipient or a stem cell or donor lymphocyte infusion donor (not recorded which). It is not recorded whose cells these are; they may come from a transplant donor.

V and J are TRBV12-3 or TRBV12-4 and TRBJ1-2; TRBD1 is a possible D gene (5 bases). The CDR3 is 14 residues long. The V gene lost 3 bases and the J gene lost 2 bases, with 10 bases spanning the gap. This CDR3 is CASSFKGSNYGYTF. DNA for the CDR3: TGTGCCAGCAGTTTTAAGGGGTCAAACTATGGCTACACCTTC.

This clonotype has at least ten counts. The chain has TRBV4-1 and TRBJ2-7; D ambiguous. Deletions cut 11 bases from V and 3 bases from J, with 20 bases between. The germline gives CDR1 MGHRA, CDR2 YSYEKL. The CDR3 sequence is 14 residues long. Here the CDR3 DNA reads TGCGCCCGACCCACATCCGGAAAAGACTACGAGCAGTACTTC. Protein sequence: CARPTSGKDYEQYF.

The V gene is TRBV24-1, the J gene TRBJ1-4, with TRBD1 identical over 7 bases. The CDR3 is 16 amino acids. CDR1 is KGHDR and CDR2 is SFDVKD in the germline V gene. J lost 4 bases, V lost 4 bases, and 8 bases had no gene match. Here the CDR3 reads CATSEGGQVLNEKLFF. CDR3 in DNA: TGTGCCACCAGTGAGGGCGGACAGGTCCTTAATGAAAAACTGTTTTTT.

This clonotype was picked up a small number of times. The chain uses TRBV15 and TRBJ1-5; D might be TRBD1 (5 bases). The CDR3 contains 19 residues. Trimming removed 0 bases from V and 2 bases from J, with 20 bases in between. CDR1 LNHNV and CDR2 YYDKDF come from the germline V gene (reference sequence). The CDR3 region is CATSREMDAGWNGNQPQHF. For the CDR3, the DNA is TGTGCCACCAGCAGAGAAATGGATGCAGGGTGGAATGGCAATCAGCCCCAGCATTTT.

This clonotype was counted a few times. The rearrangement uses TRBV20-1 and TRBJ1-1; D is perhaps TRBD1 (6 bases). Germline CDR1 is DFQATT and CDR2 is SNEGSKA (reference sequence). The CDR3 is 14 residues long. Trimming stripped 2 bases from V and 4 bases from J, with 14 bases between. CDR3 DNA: TGCAGTGCTAGATCGGGGGCGGAGGGCACTGAAGCTTTCTTT. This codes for CSARSGAEGTEAFF.

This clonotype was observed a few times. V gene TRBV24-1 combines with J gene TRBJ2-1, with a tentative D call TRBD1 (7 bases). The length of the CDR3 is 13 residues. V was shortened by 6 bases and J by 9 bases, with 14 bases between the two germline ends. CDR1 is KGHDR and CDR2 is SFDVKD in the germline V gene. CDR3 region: CATSLTGRLEQFF. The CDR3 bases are TGTGCCACCAGTTTGACAGGGAGGCTTGAGCAGTTCTTC.

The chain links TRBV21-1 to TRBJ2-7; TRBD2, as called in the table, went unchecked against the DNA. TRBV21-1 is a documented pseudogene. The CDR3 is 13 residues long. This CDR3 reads CASSPGDYYEQYF. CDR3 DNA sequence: TGTGCCAGCAGCCCTGGGGACTACTACGAGCAGTACTTC.

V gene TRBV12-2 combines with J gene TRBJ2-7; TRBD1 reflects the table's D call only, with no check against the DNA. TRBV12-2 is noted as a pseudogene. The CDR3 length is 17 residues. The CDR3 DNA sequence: TGTGCAAGTCGCTTAGCGGGTGGGGCGACAAGTGCCTACGAGCAGTACTTC. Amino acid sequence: CASRLAGGATSAYEQYF.

CDR3 sequence reads: CAISESAGLTF. CDR3 nucleotide sequence: TGTGCCATCAGTGAGTCGGCGGGCTTGACCTTC. The J gene is TRBJ1-2, the V gene TRBV10-3, with D hard to call. Germline V gene lookup returns CDR1 ENHRY and CDR2 SYGVKD. Between the trimmed V and J ends, which lost 0 bases and 14 bases, there was a span of 10 bases. The CDR3 is 11 amino acids.

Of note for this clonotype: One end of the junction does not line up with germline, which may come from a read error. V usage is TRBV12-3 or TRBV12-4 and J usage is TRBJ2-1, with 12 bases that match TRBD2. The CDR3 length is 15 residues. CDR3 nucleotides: TGTGCCAGCAGTCTAGCGGGAGGGCTTTCGGATGAGCAGTTCTTC. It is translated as CASSLAGGLSDEQFF.

The CDR3 spells CASSVGGQGLDTQYF. The CDR3 nucleotides read TGTGCCAGTAGTGTTGGCGGACAGGGCCTGGATACGCAGTATTTT. The gene calls are TRBV19 and TRBJ2-3, with TRBD1 matching over 8 bases. This CDR3 spans 15 amino acids. CDR1 LNHDA and CDR2 SQIVND come from the germline V gene (reference sequence). Trimming cost V 5 bases and J 6 bases; bases outside gene matches: 10.

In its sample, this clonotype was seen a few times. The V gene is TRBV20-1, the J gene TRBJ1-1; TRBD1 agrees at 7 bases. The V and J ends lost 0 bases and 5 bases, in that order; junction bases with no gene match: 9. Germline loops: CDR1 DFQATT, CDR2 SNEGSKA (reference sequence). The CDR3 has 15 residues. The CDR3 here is CSARDRMTGQTEAFF. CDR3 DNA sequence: TGCAGTGCTAGAGATCGGATGACAGGGCAAACTGAAGCTTTCTTT.

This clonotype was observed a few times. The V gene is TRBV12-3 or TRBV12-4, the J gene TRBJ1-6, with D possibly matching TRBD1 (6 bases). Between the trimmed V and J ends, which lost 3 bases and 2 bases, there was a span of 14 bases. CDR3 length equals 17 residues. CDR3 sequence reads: CASSLVGQPTYNSPLHF. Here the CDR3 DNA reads TGTGCCAGCAGTTTGGTCGGACAGCCGACCTATAATTCACCCCTCCACTTT.

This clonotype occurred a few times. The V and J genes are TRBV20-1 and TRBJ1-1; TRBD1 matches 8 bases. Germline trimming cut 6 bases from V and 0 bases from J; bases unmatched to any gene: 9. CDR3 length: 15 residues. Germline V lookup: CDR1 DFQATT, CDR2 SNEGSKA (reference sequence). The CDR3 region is CSADDRGPLNTEAFF. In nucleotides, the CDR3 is TGCAGTGCCGATGACAGGGGACCACTGAACACTGAAGCTTTCTTT.

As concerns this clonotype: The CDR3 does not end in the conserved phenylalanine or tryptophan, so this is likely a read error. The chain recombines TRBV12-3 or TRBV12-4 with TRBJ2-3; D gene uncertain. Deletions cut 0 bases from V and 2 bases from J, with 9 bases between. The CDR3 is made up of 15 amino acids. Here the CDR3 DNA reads TGTGCCAGCAGTTTAGCGGTCCTTGTCACAGATACGCAGTATCTT. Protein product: CASSLAVLVTDTQYL.

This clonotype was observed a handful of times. The CDR3, as DNA: TGTGCCACCTCCCCCGCTGGAAACACCATATATTTT. This codes for CATSPAGNTIYF. The chain couples TRBV28 to TRBJ1-3; D unclear. The CDR3 has 12 amino acids. Trimming stripped 10 bases from V and 2 bases from J, with 9 bases between. Germline lookup yields CDR1 MDHEN and CDR2 SYDVKM. The full variable domain, its missing parts supplied by reference TRBV28 and TRBJ1-3, is DVKVTQSSRYLVKRTGEKVFLECVQDMDHENMFWYRQDPGLGLRLIYFSYDVKMKEKGDIPEGYSVSREKKERFSLILESASTNQTSMYLCATSPAGNTIYFGEGSWLTVV.

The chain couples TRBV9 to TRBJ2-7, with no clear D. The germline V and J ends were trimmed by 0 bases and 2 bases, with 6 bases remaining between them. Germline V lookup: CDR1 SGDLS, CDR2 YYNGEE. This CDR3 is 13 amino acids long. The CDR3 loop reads CASSVGVTYEQYF. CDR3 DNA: TGTGCCAGCAGCGTAGGGGTAACCTACGAGCAGTACTTC.

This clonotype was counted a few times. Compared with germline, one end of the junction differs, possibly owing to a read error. The DNA of the CDR3 is TGTGCTAGCAGCGCCTCCAGGGCAGCTAATGAAAAACTGTTTTTT. Translated: CASSASRAANEKLFF. The rearrangement links TRBV7-7 to TRBJ1-4; TRBD1 might be the D (5 bases). This CDR3 has 15 residues. Germline V lookup: CDR1 SSHAT, CDR2 FNYEAQ (reference sequence).

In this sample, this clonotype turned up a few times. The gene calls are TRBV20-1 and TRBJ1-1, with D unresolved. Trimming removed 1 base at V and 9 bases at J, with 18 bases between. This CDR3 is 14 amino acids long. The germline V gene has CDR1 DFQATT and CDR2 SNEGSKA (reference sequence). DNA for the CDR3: TGCAGTGCTAGAGGGTCGGATTTAGGGTCAAAAGCTTTCTTT. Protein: CSARGSDLGSKAFF.

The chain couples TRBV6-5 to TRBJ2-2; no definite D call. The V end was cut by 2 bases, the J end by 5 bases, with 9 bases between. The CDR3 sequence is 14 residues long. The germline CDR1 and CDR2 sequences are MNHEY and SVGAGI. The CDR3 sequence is CASSYRVKTGELFF. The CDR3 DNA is TGTGCCAGCAGTTACCGGGTCAAAACCGGGGAGCTGTTTTTT.